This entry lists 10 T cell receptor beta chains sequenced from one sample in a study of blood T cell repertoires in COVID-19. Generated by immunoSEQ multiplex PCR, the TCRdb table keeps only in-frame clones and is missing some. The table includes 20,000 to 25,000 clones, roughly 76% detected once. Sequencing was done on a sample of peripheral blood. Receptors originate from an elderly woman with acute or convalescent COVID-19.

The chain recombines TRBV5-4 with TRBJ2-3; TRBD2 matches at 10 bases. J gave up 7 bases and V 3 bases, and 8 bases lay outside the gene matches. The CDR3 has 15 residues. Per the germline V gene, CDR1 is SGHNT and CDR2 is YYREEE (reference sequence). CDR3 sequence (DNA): TGTGCCAGCAGCTCTAGCGGGAGATCGGTCAATACGCAGTATTTT. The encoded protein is CASSSSGRSVNTQYF.

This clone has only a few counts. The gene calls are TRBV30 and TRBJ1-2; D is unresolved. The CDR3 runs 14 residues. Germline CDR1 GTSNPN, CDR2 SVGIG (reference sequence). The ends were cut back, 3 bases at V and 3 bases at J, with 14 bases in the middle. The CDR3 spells CAWSLDKADYGYTF. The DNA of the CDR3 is TGTGCCTGGAGCCTCGATAAGGCGGACTATGGCTACACCTTC.

Here the CDR3 DNA reads TGTGCCAGCGGTAGCTCCTACGAGCAGTACTTC. Translated, it gives CASGSSYEQYF. This rearrangement joins TRBV2 to TRBJ2-7, with D hard to call. Germline assignment: CDR1 SNHLY and CDR2 FYNNEI. Trimming took 8 bases from V and 0 from J, leaving 5 bases between them. The CDR3 runs 11 residues.

CDR3 DNA: TGCGCCAGCAGCCAAGAGCCCGGCCAGGGCAGTCAGCCCCAGCATTTT. Its translation: CASSQEPGQGSQPQHF. The chain uses TRBV4-1 and TRBJ1-5; tentatively, D is TRBD1 (5 bases). The CDR3 covers 16 residues. V lost 0 bases and J 6 bases, leaving 15 bases between the germline ends. Germline values: CDR1 MGHRA, CDR2 YSYEKL.

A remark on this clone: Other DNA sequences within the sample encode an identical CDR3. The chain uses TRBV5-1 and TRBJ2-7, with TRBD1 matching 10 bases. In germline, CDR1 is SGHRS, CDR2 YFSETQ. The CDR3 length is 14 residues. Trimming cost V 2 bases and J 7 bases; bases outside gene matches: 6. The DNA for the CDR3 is TGCGCCAGCAGCTTTCGACAGGGGGCGGGTGAGCAGTACTTC. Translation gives CASSFRQGAGEQYF.

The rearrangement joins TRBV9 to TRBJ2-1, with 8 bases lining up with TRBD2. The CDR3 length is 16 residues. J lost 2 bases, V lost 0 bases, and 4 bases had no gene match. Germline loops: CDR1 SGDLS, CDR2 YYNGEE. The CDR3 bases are TGTGCCAGCAGCGTAGGAGCGGGAGAGACCTACAATGAGCAGTTCTTC. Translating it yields CASSVGAGETYNEQFF.

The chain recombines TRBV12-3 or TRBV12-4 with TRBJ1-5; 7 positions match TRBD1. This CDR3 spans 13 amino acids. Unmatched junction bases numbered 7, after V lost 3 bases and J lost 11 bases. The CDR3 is CASSFTGVEAQHF. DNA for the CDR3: TGTGCCAGCAGTTTCACAGGGGTCGAAGCCCAGCATTTT.

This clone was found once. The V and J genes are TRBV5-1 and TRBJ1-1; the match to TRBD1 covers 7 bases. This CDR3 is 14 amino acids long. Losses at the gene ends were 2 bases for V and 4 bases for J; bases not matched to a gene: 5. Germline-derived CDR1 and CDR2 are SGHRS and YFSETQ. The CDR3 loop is CASSFRTGITEAFF. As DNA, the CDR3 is TGCGCCAGCAGCTTCCGGACAGGAATCACTGAAGCTTTCTTT.

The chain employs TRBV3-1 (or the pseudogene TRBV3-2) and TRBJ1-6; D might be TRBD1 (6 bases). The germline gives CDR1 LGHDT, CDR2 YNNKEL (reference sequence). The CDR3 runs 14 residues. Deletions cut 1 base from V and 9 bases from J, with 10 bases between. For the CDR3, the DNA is TGTGCCAGCAGCCAAGGACGAGGGGGTTCACCCCTCCACTTT. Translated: CASSQGRGGSPLHF.

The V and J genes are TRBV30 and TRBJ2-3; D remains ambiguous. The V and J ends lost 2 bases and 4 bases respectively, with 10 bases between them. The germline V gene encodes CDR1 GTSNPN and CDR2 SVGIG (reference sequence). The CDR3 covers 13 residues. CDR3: CAWSSPLADTQYF. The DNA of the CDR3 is TGTGCCTGGAGTTCGCCCTTAGCAGATACGCAGTATTTT.